Each of the 13 T cell receptor beta chains below was sequenced from the same sample in a study of blood T cell repertoires in COVID-19. The protocol was immunoSEQ multiplex PCR, while the TCRdb copy is restricted to in-frame clones and leaves out a portion. Here the sample spans about 220,000 clones, 82% being singletons. Material for sequencing was peripheral blood. The receptor source for this set is a woman older than 75 with acute or convalescent COVID-19.

J is TRBJ2-7 and V is TRBV27; 11 nucleotides align to TRBD2. The CDR3 has 18 residues. The J segment lost 3 bases and the V segment lost 2 bases, leaving 12 bases of the junction unmatched. Germline V gene lookup returns CDR1 MNHEY and CDR2 SMNVEV (reference sequence). CDR3 loop: CASSLRPPLAGDLYEQYF. The CDR3 DNA is TGTGCCAGCAGTTTACGGCCCCCACTAGCGGGGGATCTCTACGAGCAGTACTTC.

The chain uses TRBV4-1 and TRBJ2-3; 8 nucleotides align to TRBD2. The CDR3 is 18 residues long. Trimming removed 0 bases from V and 2 bases from J; junction bases left unmatched: 10. The germline V gene encodes CDR1 MGHRA and CDR2 YSYEKL. Here the CDR3 reads CASSQDRARGDTTDTQYF. The DNA of the CDR3 is TGCGCCAGCAGCCAAGATCGTGCGCGGGGGGACACCACAGATACGCAGTATTTT.

The V gene is TRBV6-1, the J gene TRBJ1-1; D gene ambiguous. The length of the CDR3 is 16 residues. The germline V and J ends were trimmed by 4 bases and 1 base, with 16 bases remaining between them. Germline loops: CDR1 MNHNS, CDR2 SASEGT. The CDR3 loop is CASSARGGSPNTEAFF. The CDR3 DNA reads TGTGCCAGCAGTGCCCGGGGTGGGAGTCCGAACACTGAAGCTTTCTTT.

This chain joins TRBV6-5 and TRBJ1-4; D unresolved. The CDR3 covers 14 residues. V lost 6 bases and J lost 0, with 8 bases in between. From germline, CDR1 is MNHEY and CDR2 SVGAGI. The CDR3 bases are TGTGCCAGCAGCCCCCGTTCAACTAATGAAAAACTGTTTTTT. Amino acids: CASSPRSTNEKLFF.

The V gene is TRBV18, the J gene TRBJ2-4; TRBD1 matches at 8 bases. J was trimmed by 0 bases and V by 3 bases; bases with no gene match: 7. CDR1 is KGHSH, CDR2 LQKENI, per germline. This CDR3 comprises 17 residues. The CDR3 here is CASSPDRGTLAKNIQYF. The CDR3 DNA reads TGTGCCAGCTCACCTGACAGGGGTACTTTAGCCAAAAACATTCAGTACTTC.

This clone was seen once. V gene TRBV15 combines with J gene TRBJ2-5, with 12 bases matching TRBD1. The CDR3 runs 15 residues. The germline V gene encodes CDR1 LNHNV and CDR2 YYDKDF (reference sequence). The J segment lost 4 bases and the V segment lost 1 base, leaving 1 base of the junction unmatched. The DNA of the CDR3 is TGTGCCACCAGCAGAGGGGACAGGGGGCGAGAGACCCAGTACTTC. It specifies CATSRGDRGRETQYF.

V gene TRBV3-1 (or the pseudogene TRBV3-2) combines with J gene TRBJ1-1; 10 nucleotides match TRBD1. The length of the CDR3 is 21 residues. V shed 6 bases, J shed 3 bases, and the junction held 25 bases outside the gene matches. Germline V gives CDR1 LGHDT, CDR2 YNNKEL (reference sequence). CDR3 nucleotide sequence: TGTGCCAGCAGACCCACGGCCGGGACAGGGGCCTTGGGGGTGTGGGACACTGAAGCTTTCTTT. This codes for CASRPTAGTGALGVWDTEAFF.

This chain links TRBV7-7 with TRBJ2-1; maybe TRBD1 (6 bases). The CDR3 has 15 amino acids. Germline CDR1 reads SSHAT; CDR2 reads FNYEAQ (reference sequence). Deletions cut 1 base from V and 2 bases from J, with 9 bases between. The CDR3 nucleotides read TGTGCCAGCAGCTTAGACAGGGAAACCTACAATGAGCAGTTCTTC. Its protein is CASSLDRETYNEQFF.

The V gene is TRBV19, the J gene TRBJ2-1, with 11 bases matching TRBD2. Trimming cost V 7 bases and J 10 bases; bases outside gene matches: 12. Germline V CDR1 and CDR2: LNHDA, SQIVND (reference sequence). This CDR3 has 15 residues. In DNA, the CDR3 is TGTGCCAGTAACCTCGGGACTAGCGGTAATGGGGAGCAGTTCTTC. This sequence encodes CASNLGTSGNGEQFF. Variable domain in full (rest from reference TRBV19 and TRBJ2-1): DGGITQSPKYLFRKEGQNVTLSCEQNLNHDAMYWYRQDPGQGLRLIYYSQIVNDFQKGDIAEGYSVSREKKESFPLTVTSAQKNPTAFYLCASNLGTSGNGEQFFGPGTRLTVL.

The chain links TRBV6-5 to TRBJ1-1, with 7 bases fitting TRBD1. Germline V gene lookup returns CDR1 MNHEY and CDR2 SVGAGI. The CDR3 runs 15 residues. V shed 6 bases, J shed 0 bases, and the junction held 7 bases outside the gene matches. CDR3 in amino acids: CASREEGQMNTEAFF. CDR3 nucleotide sequence: TGTGCCAGCAGGGAGGAGGGACAGATGAACACTGAAGCTTTCTTT.

The CDR3: CAIRLAGGEDTQYF. CDR3 DNA: TGTGCCATCAGACTAGCGGGGGGTGAGGATACGCAGTATTTT. The chain joins TRBV10-3 to TRBJ2-3; 12 bases match TRBD2. The CDR3 covers 14 residues. Germline V gives CDR1 ENHRY, CDR2 SYGVKD. Trimming took 6 bases from V and 6 from J; bases not matched to a gene: 4.

This clone was observed a few times. The J gene is TRBJ1-2, the V gene TRBV5-5; the match to TRBD1 covers 9 bases. Germline V gene data show CDR1 as SGHKS and CDR2 as YYEKEE (reference sequence). The CDR3 runs 13 residues. V dropped 1 base and J dropped 8; count of bases not matched to a gene: 3. CDR3 DNA sequence: TGTGCCAGCAGCTTGAACAGGGGGCGAGGCTACACCTTC. It encodes CASSLNRGRGYTF.

This clone came up a few times. The chain carries TRBV11-2 and TRBJ2-3; TRBD2 aligns across 7 bases. The V segment lost 1 base and the J segment 2 bases; nucleotides outside the gene matches: 3. CDR3 length equals 15 residues. Germline V gene lookup returns CDR1 SGHAT and CDR2 FQNNGV. CDR3 sequence: CASSLGGGNTDTQYF. The DNA of the CDR3 is TGTGCCAGCAGCTTAGGGGGGGGTAACACAGATACGCAGTATTTT.